This TCR beta chain is from a study of T cell responses to AZD1222 COVID-19 vaccine. V dropped 5 bases and J dropped 11 bases, with 12 bases sitting between them. The CDR3 totals 12 residues. This table comes from immunoSEQ multiplex PCR, and its TCRdb copy is limited to in-frame clones, with some not included. The sample includes under 250,000 clones, approximately 94% of them seen just once. About this clone: The target antigen is unknown.

Findings of the study overall: Epitopes outside B.1.351 and B.1.1.7 mutated regions reportedly drew nearly half of spike TCRs. Vaccine-associated CD4 TCRs ranged over spike, dominating at 160-218 and 743-854. Clonal diversity was possibly underestimated, and white British individuals and females predominated among donors.

The sample here was peripheral blood, taken on day 0 of MenACWY control vaccination. This receptor was obtained from an adult in good health. The V call is TRBV12-3 or TRBV12-4, the J call TRBJ1-4, with D maybe TRBD1 (5 bases). CDR3 DNA: TGTGCCAGCAGTATCTCAGGGTGGAAACTGTTTTTT. Residues: CASSISGWKLFF.